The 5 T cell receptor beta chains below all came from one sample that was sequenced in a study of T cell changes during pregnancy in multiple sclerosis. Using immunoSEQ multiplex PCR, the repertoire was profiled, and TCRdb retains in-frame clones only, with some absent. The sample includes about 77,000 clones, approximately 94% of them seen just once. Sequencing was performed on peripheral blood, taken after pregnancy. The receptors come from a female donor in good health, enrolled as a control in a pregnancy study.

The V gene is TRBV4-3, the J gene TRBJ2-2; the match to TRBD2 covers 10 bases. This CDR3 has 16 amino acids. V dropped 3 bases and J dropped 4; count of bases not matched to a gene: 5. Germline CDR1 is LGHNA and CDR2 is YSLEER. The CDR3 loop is CASSQFLAGVTGELFF. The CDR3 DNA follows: TGCGCCAGCAGCCAGTTCCTAGCGGGAGTCACCGGGGAGCTGTTTTTT.

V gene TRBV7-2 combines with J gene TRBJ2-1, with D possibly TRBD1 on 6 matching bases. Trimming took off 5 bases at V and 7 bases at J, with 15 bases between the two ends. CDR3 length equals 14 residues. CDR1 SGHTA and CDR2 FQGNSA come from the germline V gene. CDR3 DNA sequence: TGTGCCAGCAGCCCTCACTTCCAGGGGAATGAGCAGTTCTTC. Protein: CASSPHFQGNEQFF.

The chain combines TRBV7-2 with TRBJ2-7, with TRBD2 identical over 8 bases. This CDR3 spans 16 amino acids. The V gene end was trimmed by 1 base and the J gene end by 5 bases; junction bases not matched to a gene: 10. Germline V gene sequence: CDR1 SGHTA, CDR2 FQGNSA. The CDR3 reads CASSLDPRGGSDEQYF. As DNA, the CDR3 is TGTGCCAGCAGCTTAGATCCCCGGGGGGGATCGGACGAGCAGTACTTC.

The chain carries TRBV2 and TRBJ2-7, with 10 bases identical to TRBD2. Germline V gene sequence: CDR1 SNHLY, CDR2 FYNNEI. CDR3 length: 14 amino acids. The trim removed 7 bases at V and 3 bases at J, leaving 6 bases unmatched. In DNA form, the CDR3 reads TGTGCCAGCACTCGAGGACTAGCGGACTACGAGCAGTACTTC. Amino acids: CASTRGLADYEQYF. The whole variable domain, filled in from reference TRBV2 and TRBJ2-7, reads EPEVTQTPSHQVTQMGQEVILRCVPISNHLYFYWYRQILGQKVEFLVSFYNNEISEKSEIFDDQFSVERPDGSNFTLKIRSTKLEDSAMYFCASTRGLADYEQYFGPGTRLTVT.

DNA for the CDR3: TGTGCCAGCAGTGACCCCATAGCCCGCTCCTATAATTCACCCCTCCACTTT. This codes for CASSDPIARSYNSPLHF. The rearrangement joins TRBV6-4 to TRBJ1-6; D is uncertain. Germline CDR1 and CDR2: MRHNA and SNTAGT. The CDR3 is 17 residues long. V was cut by 2 bases and J by 0 bases, with 11 bases left in between.